These 13 T cell receptor beta chains were all obtained from the same sample, sequenced in a study of blood T cell repertoires in COVID-19. Profiled with immunoSEQ multiplex PCR; TCRdb holds only in-frame clones, not every one. The sample carries about 300,000 clones, around nine tenths recorded once. Material for sequencing was PBMCs or T cells enriched from blood (not recorded which). The receptor source for this set is a young woman who had recovered from COVID-19.

The chain links TRBV19 to TRBJ1-4; 8 bases fit TRBD1. After removal of 5 bases from V and 0 bases from J, the junction contained 5 bases not matched to a gene. In germline, CDR1 is LNHDA, CDR2 SQIVND (reference sequence). This CDR3 is built from 16 residues. The CDR3 here is CASSRDRSATNEKLFF. The DNA for the CDR3 is TGTGCCAGTAGTCGGGACAGGTCCGCAACTAATGAAAAACTGTTTTTT.

The rearrangement joins TRBV14 to TRBJ2-1; D is perhaps TRBD2 (5 bases). This CDR3 spans 13 amino acids. V lost 4 bases and J lost 4, with 8 bases in between. Germline V gene lookup returns CDR1 SGHDN and CDR2 FVKESK. CDR3 bases: TGTGCCAGCAGCCGGGAGACATACAATGAGCAGTTCTTC. It translates to CASSRETYNEQFF.

This clone has a handful of counts. This sequence joins TRBV11-2 and TRBJ1-5; D is perhaps TRBD1 (6 bases). V lost 1 base to trimming and J lost 5 bases, with 6 bases between them. In germline, CDR1 is SGHAT, CDR2 FQNNGV. The CDR3 has 13 amino acids. CDR3 DNA: TGTGCCAGCAGCTTAGCAGGGGATCAGCCCCAGCATTTT. Amino acids: CASSLAGDQPQHF. The variable domain in full, with the rest retrieved from reference TRBV11-2 and TRBJ1-5, is EAGVAQSPRYKIIEKRQSVAFWCNPISGHATLYWYQQILGQGPKLLIQFQNNGVVDDSQLPKDRFSAERLKGVDSTLKIQPAKLEDSAVYLCASSLAGDQPQHFGDGTRLSIL.

This clone occurred a few times. The chain employs TRBV9 and TRBJ2-1; possible D gene TRBD2, 6 bases. The germline CDR1 and CDR2 sequences are SGDLS and YYNGEE. The CDR3 contains 14 residues. The V end was cut by 4 bases, the J end by 7 bases, with 15 bases between. The CDR3 sequence is CASSISGLPNEQFF. The CDR3 bases are TGTGCCAGCAGCATCTCGGGACTCCCAAATGAGCAGTTCTTC.

The V call is TRBV7-2, the J call TRBJ2-3; TRBD1 agrees at 8 bases. J gave up 4 bases and V 1 base, and 4 bases lay outside the gene matches. The CDR3 loop spans 15 amino acids. Germline CDR1 and CDR2: SGHTA and FQGNSA. This chain's CDR3 is CASSLVYRGSDTQYF. CDR3 sequence (DNA): TGTGCCAGCAGCTTAGTTTACAGGGGGTCAGATACGCAGTATTTT.

This clone showed up just once. This sequence joins TRBV11-3 and TRBJ1-6; unclear D gene. The CDR3 consists of 14 residues. CDR1 and CDR2 (germline): SGHNT, YENEEA. V lost 5 bases, J lost 7 bases, and 12 bases lay in between. The CDR3, as DNA: TGTGCCAGCAGCCTTAGAGTACTAAATTCACCCCTCCACTTT. Its protein product is CASSLRVLNSPLHF.

This clone has just one count. The V call is TRBV19, the J call TRBJ2-6, with D possibly matching TRBD1 (6 bases). V lost 3 bases, J lost 0 bases, and 12 bases lay in between. This CDR3 has 17 amino acids. In germline, CDR1 is LNHDA, CDR2 SQIVND (reference sequence). The CDR3 protein is CASSILNRVSGANVLTF. CDR3 in DNA: TGTGCCAGTAGTATCTTAAACAGGGTCTCTGGGGCCAACGTCCTGACTTTC.

This chain connects TRBV9 to TRBJ2-6, with TRBD2 identical over 14 bases. Trimming at V came to 4 bases and at J to 2 bases, leaving 5 bases not matched to a gene. Germline V gene sequence: CDR1 SGDLS, CDR2 YYNGEE. This CDR3 has 18 amino acids. The CDR3 nucleotides read TGTGCCAGCAGCACTCGACTAGCGGGGGGGCCTGGGGCCAACGTCCTGACTTTC. Translation: CASSTRLAGGPGANVLTF.

The rearrangement links TRBV11-3 to TRBJ2-5, with 8 nucleotides matching TRBD2. The V and J ends lost 5 bases and 1 base, in that order; junction bases with no gene match: 6. This CDR3 contains 15 residues. Germline CDR1 reads SGHNT; CDR2 reads YENEEA. The DNA for the CDR3 is TGTGCCAGCAGCCCTCGGGGGGGACGCCAAGAGACCCAGTACTTC. Translation gives CASSPRGGRQETQYF.

This chain joins TRBV29-1 and TRBJ1-6, with TRBD1 as a possible D gene (5 bases). This CDR3 region has 14 residues. V dropped 5 bases and J dropped 10 bases, with 18 bases sitting between them. The germline gives CDR1 SQVTM, CDR2 ANQGSEA. Written as DNA, the CDR3 is TGCAGCGTTCCCCTGGGGGGTTTGGGATCACCCCTCCACTTT. The encoded protein is CSVPLGGLGSPLHF.

The chain combines TRBV11-3 with TRBJ1-2, with 7 bases identical to TRBD1. CDR3 length: 13 amino acids. After removal of 6 bases from V and 4 bases from J, the junction contained 5 bases not matched to a gene. From germline, CDR1 is SGHNT and CDR2 YENEEA. The CDR3 DNA sequence: TGTGCCAGCAGTCTCGACAGGGCCTATGGCTACACCTTC. This gives the protein CASSLDRAYGYTF.

The chain links TRBV4-1 to TRBJ1-2, with 8 positions matching TRBD1. The CDR3 is made up of 16 amino acids. Germline CDR1 MGHRA, CDR2 YSYEKL. With V trimmed by 0 bases and J by 5 bases, 8 bases remained unmatched. The CDR3 DNA is TGCGCCAGCAGCCAAGAATCTGAAGGGACAGGTTATGGCTACACCTTC. Protein: CASSQESEGTGYGYTF.

The J gene is TRBJ1-2, the V gene TRBV10-3, with a weak D call TRBD1 (5 bases). Between the trimmed V and J ends, which lost 9 bases and 4 bases, there was a span of 12 bases. Looked up from germline, CDR1 is ENHRY and CDR2 is SYGVKD. The CDR3 is made up of 12 amino acids. CDR3 in amino acids: CAIPTAPYGYTF. In nucleotides, the CDR3 is TGTGCCATTCCGACAGCTCCCTATGGCTACACCTTC.